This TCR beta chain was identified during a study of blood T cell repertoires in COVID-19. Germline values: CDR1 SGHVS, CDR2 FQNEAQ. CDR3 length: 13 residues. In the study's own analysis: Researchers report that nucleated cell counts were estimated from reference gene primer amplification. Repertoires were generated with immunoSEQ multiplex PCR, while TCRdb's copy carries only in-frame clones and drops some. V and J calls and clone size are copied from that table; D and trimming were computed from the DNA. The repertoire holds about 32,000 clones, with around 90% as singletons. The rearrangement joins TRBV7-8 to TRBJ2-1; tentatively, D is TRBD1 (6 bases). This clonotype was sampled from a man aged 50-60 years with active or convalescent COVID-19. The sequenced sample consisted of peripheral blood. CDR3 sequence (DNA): TGTGCTGCCGGGACACAGACCTACAATGAGCAGTTCTTC. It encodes CAAGTQTYNEQFF.